The 20 T cell receptor beta chains below all came from one sample that was sequenced in a study of T-cell reconstitution after alpha-beta-depleted transplantation in children. This sample's TCRbeta library carried unique molecular identifier barcodes. TCRdb used MiXCR to reprocess the PCR reads, holding one entry per CDR3 protein. This sample carries about 580,000 distinct CDR3 sequences, 20% to 25% of them seen once, and the ten largest clones take around 14%. The sample consisted of PBMCs, mostly from graft donor cells, taken 360 days after TCRalphabeta/CD19-depleted stem cell transplant. The receptor set was obtained from a boy less than two years old who had a stem cell transplant for acute myeloid leukemia, so the T cells may come from the graft donor.

This chain links TRBV24-1 with TRBJ1-5, with D possibly being TRBD1 (6 bases). V gave up 6 bases and J gave up 3 bases, with 11 bases separating them. CDR1 and CDR2 from the germline V gene are KGHDR and SFDVKD. The CDR3 totals 14 residues. This CDR3 is CATSPHRDNQPQHF. The CDR3 region has the DNA TGTGCCACCAGTCCACACAGGGACAATCAGCCCCAGCATTTT.

This clonotype was recorded at least ten times. The V gene is TRBV20-1, the J gene TRBJ2-3; no clear D. CDR3 length: 16 amino acids. V lost 5 bases and J 2 bases, leaving 20 bases between the germline ends. Germline values: CDR1 DFQATT, CDR2 SNEGSKA (reference sequence). The CDR3 nucleotides read TGCAGTGCTCCGTGGATGGGCGTAGGTATCACAGATACGCAGTATTTT. Encoded protein: CSAPWMGVGITDTQYF.

CDR3 DNA sequence: TGCAGTGCTAGAGATGGAGGGGACGGGTCCTTCTATCAGCCCCAGCATTTT. Amino acid sequence: CSARDGGDGSFYQPQHF. The chain carries TRBV20-1 and TRBJ1-5, with TRBD1 as a possible D gene (5 bases). The CDR3 sequence is 17 residues long. Trimming shortened V by 0 bases and J by 5 bases, and 20 bases separated the two germline ends. Germline V CDR1 and CDR2: DFQATT, SNEGSKA (reference sequence).

The chain couples TRBV3-1 to TRBJ2-3; D gene unclear. Trimming cost V 5 bases and J 4 bases, with 10 bases left between them. This CDR3 is built from 13 residues. The germline V gene encodes CDR1 LGHDT and CDR2 YNNKEL (reference sequence). The DNA for the CDR3 is TGTGCCAGCAGCGCCTCCATGGCAGATACGCAGTATTTT. This encodes CASSASMADTQYF.

This chain connects TRBV2 to TRBJ2-1; no reliable D call. V dropped 7 bases and J dropped 2 bases, with 9 bases sitting between them. The CDR3 is 13 residues long. Germline CDR1 SNHLY, CDR2 FYNNEI. In DNA, the CDR3 is TGTGCCAGCAACCTAGGCCCCTACAATGAGCAGTTCTTC. As protein: CASNLGPYNEQFF.

CDR3 protein: CASSLSRRDRATYEQYF. CDR3 nucleotide sequence: TGTGCCAGCAGTTTAAGCCGCCGGGACAGGGCCACGTACGAGCAGTACTTC. V is TRBV27 and J is TRBJ2-7; 9 bases are a match to TRBD1. Trimming at V came to 2 bases and at J to 4 bases, leaving 12 bases not matched to a gene. The CDR3 is made up of 17 amino acids. Germline CDR1 MNHEY, CDR2 SMNVEV (reference sequence).

This clonotype was seen ten or more times. The chain is built from TRBV5-1 and TRBJ2-1; the D is unclear. CDR1 is SGHRS and CDR2 is YFSETQ in the germline V gene. The CDR3 covers 12 residues. Trimming pared 2 bases from V and 3 bases from J, leaving 3 bases between. CDR3 protein: CASSFLYNEQFF. The CDR3 DNA sequence: TGCGCCAGCAGCTTCCTCTACAATGAGCAGTTCTTC.

The chain has TRBV20-1 and TRBJ1-1; TRBD1 matches at 8 bases. CDR3 length: 13 amino acids. Germline V gene lookup returns CDR1 DFQATT and CDR2 SNEGSKA (reference sequence). After removal of 1 base from V and 4 bases from J, the junction contained 2 bases not matched to a gene. The CDR3 nucleotides are TGCAGTGCTAGAGGTACAGGGGGCACTGAAGCTTTCTTT. It encodes CSARGTGGTEAFF.

This clonotype was counted a few times. J is TRBJ2-5 and V is TRBV7-9; weak D call: TRBD2 (6 bases). The germline V and J ends were trimmed by 4 bases and 0 bases, with 6 bases remaining between them. This CDR3 has 13 residues. Germline assignment: CDR1 SEHNR and CDR2 FQNEAQ (reference sequence). CDR3 sequence (DNA): TGTGCCAGCAGCTGGGGGGACCAAGAGACCCAGTACTTC. Translation: CASSWGDQETQYF.

This clonotype was detected a few times. The chain joins TRBV2 to TRBJ1-3; D may be TRBD1 (6 bases). The CDR3 has 15 residues. Trimming removed 10 bases at V and 0 bases at J, with 16 bases between. Germline V gene data show CDR1 as SNHLY and CDR2 as FYNNEI. CDR3 DNA sequence: TGTGCCACCCGAAGGGGGGAAAGCTCTGGAAACACCATATATTTT. This codes for CATRRGESSGNTIYF. Full variable domain (outside the CDR3, taken from reference TRBV2 and TRBJ1-3): EPEVTQTPSHQVTQMGQEVILRCVPISNHLYFYWYRQILGQKVEFLVSFYNNEISEKSEIFDDQFSVERPDGSNFTLKIRSTKLEDSAMYFCATRRGESSGNTIYFGEGSWLTVV.

V is TRBV12-5 and J is TRBJ1-3; D unresolved. Trimming took off 5 bases at V and 0 bases at J, with 5 bases between the two ends. Germline V gives CDR1 LGHNT, CDR2 FRNRAP. This CDR3 is 13 amino acids long. The CDR3 DNA sequence: TGTGCTAGTGGTGATCGCTCTGGAAACACCATATATTTT. Encoded protein: CASGDRSGNTIYF.

This clonotype has a handful of counts. The chain employs TRBV20-1 and TRBJ1-3, with D possibly being TRBD1 (5 bases). This CDR3 contains 15 residues. Trimming stripped 5 bases from V and 0 bases from J, with 14 bases between. CDR1 and CDR2 (germline): DFQATT, SNEGSKA (reference sequence). CDR3 DNA sequence: TGCAGTGCTCTCCCGGCAGGGAGCTCTGGAAACACCATATATTTT. Its protein product is CSALPAGSSGNTIYF.

The chain combines TRBV7-2 with TRBJ2-5; 15 bases are shared with TRBD2. CDR3 size: 16 residues. J gave up 3 bases and V 5 bases, and 4 bases lay outside the gene matches. Germline loops: CDR1 SGHTA, CDR2 FQGNSA. This CDR3 reads CASSPRTSGGEETQYF. CDR3 sequence (DNA): TGTGCCAGCAGCCCCCGGACTAGCGGGGGGGAAGAGACCCAGTACTTC.

This clonotype was detected once. Being one base from a much bigger clone, this may be a read error. The chain carries TRBV10-3 and TRBJ2-1; possible D gene TRBD2, 6 bases. CDR3 size: 15 residues. CDR1 is ENHRY and CDR2 is SYGVKD in the germline V gene. V lost 4 bases to trimming and J lost 5 bases, with 15 bases between them. Here the CDR3 DNA reads TGTGCCATCAGTGGGGCGACTAGTCATCACAATGAGCAGTTCTTC. Translated: CAISGATSHHNEQFF.

At least ten counts were recorded for this clonotype. The junction and the germline gene differ at one end; a read error may be behind it. This rearrangement joins TRBV6-1 to TRBJ1-1; 7 bases line up with TRBD1. Germline V gives CDR1 MNHNS, CDR2 SASEGT. The CDR3 contains 13 residues. CDR3 residues: CAGRQGVNTEAFF. Here the CDR3 DNA reads TGTGCCGGCAGACAGGGCGTGAACACTGAAGCTTTCTTT.

The CDR3 region has the DNA TGTGCCAGCAGCTTAGAGTGGGGCCGCTCCTACAATGAGCAGTTCTTC. Translating gives CASSLEWGRSYNEQFF. This chain uses TRBV7-9 with TRBJ2-1, with a weak D call TRBD1 (5 bases). Germline V gene lookup returns CDR1 SEHNR and CDR2 FQNEAQ (reference sequence). Trimming took off 1 base at V and 0 bases at J, with 10 bases between the two ends. The CDR3 covers 16 residues.

This chain joins TRBV5-1 and TRBJ2-1; D is undetermined. CDR1 SGHRS and CDR2 YFSETQ come from the germline V gene. Deletions cut 3 bases from V and 5 bases from J, with 15 bases between. The CDR3 is 15 residues long. This chain's CDR3 is CASSSGRSPDNEQFF. In DNA, the CDR3 is TGCGCCAGCAGCTCGGGCAGGAGCCCCGACAATGAGCAGTTCTTC.

The chain combines TRBV20-1 with TRBJ2-7; D perhaps matches TRBD1 (5 bases). V dropped 5 bases and J dropped 0 bases, with 14 bases sitting between them. Germline CDR1 reads DFQATT; CDR2 reads SNEGSKA (reference sequence). The CDR3 sequence is 14 residues long. Here the CDR3 DNA reads TGCAGTGCTCCAAGCAGGGCCCCCTCCTACGAGCAGTACTTC. Protein product: CSAPSRAPSYEQYF.

The V gene is TRBV27, the J gene TRBJ2-2; TRBD2 is a possible D gene (7 bases). With 6 bases removed from V and 2 bases from J, the gap between germline ends came to 10 bases. The CDR3 is 14 residues long. Germline lookup yields CDR1 MNHEY and CDR2 SMNVEV (reference sequence). CDR3 DNA: TGTGCCAGCAGATCGGGGGGCAACACCGGGGAGCTGTTTTTT. This sequence encodes CASRSGGNTGELFF.

V gene TRBV12-5 combines with J gene TRBJ2-1; TRBD2 matches at 7 bases. CDR3 length: 11 amino acids. Trimming took 7 bases from V and 10 from J; bases not matched to a gene: 4. Germline V gene lookup returns CDR1 LGHNT and CDR2 FRNRAP. The CDR3 DNA reads TGTGCTAGTGCTCTCGGGGGGGAGCAGTTCTTC. Amino acid sequence: CASALGGEQFF.